This T cell receptor (beta chain) was documented in a study of T cell repertoires in cytomegalovirus infection. In the study overall: CMV infection together with matching HLA type was indicated by public TCR beta signatures.

One entry per CDR3 protein, called by TCRdb with MiXCR from the reads. This repertoire shows more than 350,000 distinct CDR3 sequences, approximately 32% found once; its top ten account for roughly an eighth. This clonotype was detected only a few times. Per the germline V gene, CDR1 is MNHNY and CDR2 is SVGAGI (reference sequence). This CDR3 comprises 12 residues. J lost 6 bases, V lost 7 bases, and 6 bases had no gene match. V and J are TRBV6-6 and TRBJ2-7; 7 bases line up with TRBD1. The TCR comes from a human donor in good health (CMV status not recorded). Some clones in this sample may be carry-over from other donors' samples. Material for sequencing was PBMCs. In DNA form, the CDR3 reads TGTGCCAGCAACCTACAGGGGATCGAGCAGTACTTC. This encodes CASNLQGIEQYF.